This record looks at one TCR beta chain sequence and its context. Its target is unknown. Per germline, CDR1 SGHAT and CDR2 FQNNGV. The CDR3 runs 18 residues. With V trimmed by 1 base and J by 1 base, 7 bases remained unmatched. The protocol was immunoSEQ multiplex PCR, while the TCRdb copy is restricted to in-frame clones and leaves out a portion. The table lists some 99,000 clones, 88% of them singletons. This specimen comes from a study of cytomegalovirus exposure and HLA in healthy donors. In the study overall: The approximately 710 first-cohort repertoires and the 120 or so validation repertoires shared the same platform, a later analysis reported.

Study findings and constraints: TCR beta chains numbering some 160 were designated cytomegalovirus-associated.

The receptor comes from a woman under 30 in good health and CMV-seronegative. The gene calls are TRBV11-2 and TRBJ2-4; 10 bases match TRBD1. Sequencing used PBMCs. The CDR3 DNA reads as TGTGCCAGCAGCTTAGGCCGGGGACAGGGGAGGGCCAAAAACATTCAGTACTTC. Its protein product is CASSLGRGQGRAKNIQYF.